This T cell receptor beta chain was captured in a study of OX40 agonist ivuxolimab in advanced cancers. For the study at large: Prior therapy, whether anti-PD-1, anti-PD-L1 or anti-CTLA-4, was allowed, and 40% had some.

Assay used: immunoSEQ multiplex PCR; TCRdb lists only in-frame clones, some missing. The sample contains 65,000 to 90,000 clones, about four fifths of which appear only once. V lost 0 bases, J lost 5 bases, and 8 bases lay in between. Germline CDR1 GTSNPN, CDR2 SVGIG (reference sequence). The CDR3 has 13 amino acids. V and J are TRBV30 and TRBJ1-5; the D gene is possibly TRBD1 (5 bases). This sequence originates from an adult with an advanced solid tumor such as melanoma, head and neck, liver or kidney cancer. The sequencing here drew on CD4+ or CD8+ T cells sorted from blood, taken in a trial of the OX40 agonist ivuxolimab. The CDR3 nucleotides read TGTGCCTGGAGTGTACAGGACGATCAGCCCCAGCATTTT. It is translated as CAWSVQDDQPQHF.